This T cell receptor beta chain was documented in a study of patients and donors after allogeneic stem cell transplantation. The germline V gene has CDR1 SGHRS and CDR2 YFSETQ. Between the trimmed V and J ends, which lost 7 bases and 8 bases, there was a span of 18 bases. The length of the CDR3 is 14 residues. TCRdb ran MiXCR on the RT-PCR reads and lists one entry per CDR3 protein. The sample carries hundreds of thousands of distinct CDR3 sequences, under 20% recorded once. This clonotype was obtained from a human donor who was either an allogeneic HSCT recipient or a stem cell or donor lymphocyte infusion donor (not recorded which). It is not recorded whose cells these are; they may come from a transplant donor. The chain couples TRBV5-1 to TRBJ1-4; D may be TRBD1 (6 bases). Sequencing was performed on blood, either unsorted or a sorted T cell fraction (not recorded which). This CDR3 reads CASRWGALDEKLFF. The CDR3 coding sequence is TGCGCCAGCCGGTGGGGGGCATTGGACGAAAAACTGTTTTTT.